This T cell receptor beta chain was identified during a study of post-analysis software for immune sequencing data. Findings and limits, study-wide: When patients were compared with controls, a handful of TRBV segments were more frequent, TRBV5-6, TRBV5-1 and TRBV20-1 among them.

CDR1 and CDR2 from the germline V gene are SQVTM and ANQGSEA. The CDR3 consists of 14 residues. V lost 3 bases, J lost 2 bases, and 13 bases lay in between. cDNA libraries of TCR beta carried unique molecular identifiers. Using its own MiXCR run on the PCR reads, TCRdb lists one record per CDR3 protein. The table includes approximately 730,000 distinct CDR3 sequences, more than 45% detected once. A word on this clonotype: The antigen remains unidentified.

The genes are TRBV29-1 and TRBJ1-1; D possibly corresponds to TRBD1 (5 bases). Sample: blood. The source is a girl aged 10 to 17 with multiple sclerosis. CDR3 bases: TGCAGCGTTGACAGGGCCGTCTCTAACACTGAAGCTTTCTTT. This encodes CSVDRAVSNTEAFF.